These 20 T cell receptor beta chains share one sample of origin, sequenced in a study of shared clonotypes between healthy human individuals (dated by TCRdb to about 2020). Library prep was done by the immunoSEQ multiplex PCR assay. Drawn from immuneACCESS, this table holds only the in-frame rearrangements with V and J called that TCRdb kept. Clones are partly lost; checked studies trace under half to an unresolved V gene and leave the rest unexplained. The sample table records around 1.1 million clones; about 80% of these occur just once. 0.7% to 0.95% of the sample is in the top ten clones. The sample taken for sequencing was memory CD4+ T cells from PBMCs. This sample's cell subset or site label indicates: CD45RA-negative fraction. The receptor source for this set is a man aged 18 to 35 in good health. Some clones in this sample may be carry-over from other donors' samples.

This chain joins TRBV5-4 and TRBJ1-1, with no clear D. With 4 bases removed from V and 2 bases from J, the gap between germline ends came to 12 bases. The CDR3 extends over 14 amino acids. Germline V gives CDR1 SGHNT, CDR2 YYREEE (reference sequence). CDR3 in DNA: TGTGCCAGCAGCCCGACGACCGTAAACACTGAAGCTTTCTTT. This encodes CASSPTTVNTEAFF. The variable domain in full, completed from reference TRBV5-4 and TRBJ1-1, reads ETGVTQSPTHLIKTRGQQVTLRCSSQSGHNTVSWYQQALGQGPQFIFQYYREEENGRGNFPPRFSGLQFPNYSSELNVNALELDDSALYLCASSPTTVNTEAFFGQGTRLTVV.

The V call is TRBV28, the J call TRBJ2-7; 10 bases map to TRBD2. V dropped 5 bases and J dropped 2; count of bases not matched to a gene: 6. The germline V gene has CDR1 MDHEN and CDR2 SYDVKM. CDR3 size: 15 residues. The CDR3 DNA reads TGTGCCAGCAGTGGGACCGGACTAGCGGCCTACGAGCAGTACTTC. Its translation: CASSGTGLAAYEQYF.

The CDR3 reads CASSPLLVDTQYF. CDR3 DNA sequence: TGTGCCAGCTCACCCTTACTAGTAGATACGCAGTATTTT. The genes are TRBV18 and TRBJ2-3; tentatively, D is TRBD2 (5 bases). CDR1 is KGHSH and CDR2 is LQKENI in the germline V gene. The germline V and J ends were trimmed by 3 bases and 5 bases, with 9 bases remaining between them. The CDR3 consists of 13 residues.

CDR3 bases: TGTGCCTGGAGCCTCGGCGCTAGGGAGCAGTTCTTC. Its translation is CAWSLGAREQFF. The chain carries TRBV30 and TRBJ2-1; D is unresolved. Trimming removed 3 bases from V and 10 bases from J, with 13 bases in between. Germline CDR1 reads GTSNPN; CDR2 reads SVGIG (reference sequence). This CDR3 is 12 amino acids long.

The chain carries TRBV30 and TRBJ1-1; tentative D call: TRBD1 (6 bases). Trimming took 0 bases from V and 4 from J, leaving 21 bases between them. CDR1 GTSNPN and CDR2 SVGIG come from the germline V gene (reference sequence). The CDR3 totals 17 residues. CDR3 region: CAWSVPPPGVWSTEAFF. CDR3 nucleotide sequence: TGTGCCTGGAGTGTACCTCCCCCAGGGGTTTGGAGCACTGAAGCTTTCTTT.

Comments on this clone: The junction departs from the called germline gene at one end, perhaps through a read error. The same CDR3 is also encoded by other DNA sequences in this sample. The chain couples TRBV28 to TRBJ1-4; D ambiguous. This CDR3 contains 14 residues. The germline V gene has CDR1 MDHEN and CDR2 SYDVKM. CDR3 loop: CASRTTSIPEKLFF. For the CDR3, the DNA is TGCGCCAGCAGGACGACATCGATTCCTGAAAAACTGTTTTTT.

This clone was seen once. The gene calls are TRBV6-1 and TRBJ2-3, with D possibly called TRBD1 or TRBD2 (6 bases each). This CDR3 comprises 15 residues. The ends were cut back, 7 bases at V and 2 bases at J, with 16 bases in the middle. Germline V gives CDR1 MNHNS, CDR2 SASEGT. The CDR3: CASKVGAGNTDTQYF. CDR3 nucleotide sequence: TGTGCCAGCAAAGTGGGGGCGGGAAACACAGATACGCAGTATTTT.

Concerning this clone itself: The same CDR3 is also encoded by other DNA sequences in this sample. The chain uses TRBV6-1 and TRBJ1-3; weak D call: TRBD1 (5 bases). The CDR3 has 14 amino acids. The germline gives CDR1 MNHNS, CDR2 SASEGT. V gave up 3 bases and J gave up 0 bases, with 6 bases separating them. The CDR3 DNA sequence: TGTGCCAGCAGTGACGGGGGCTCTGGAAACACCATATATTTT. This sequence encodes CASSDGGSGNTIYF.

The CDR3 DNA is TGTGCCAGCAGCCAGCAGGGACAGGGGGCAGGGCCCCAGCATTTT. It yields the protein CASSQQGQGAGPQHF. The V call is TRBV7-2, the J call TRBJ1-5; 12 bases match TRBD1. The CDR3 spans 15 residues. V dropped 5 bases and J dropped 9; count of bases not matched to a gene: 8. The germline gives CDR1 SGHTA, CDR2 FQGNSA.

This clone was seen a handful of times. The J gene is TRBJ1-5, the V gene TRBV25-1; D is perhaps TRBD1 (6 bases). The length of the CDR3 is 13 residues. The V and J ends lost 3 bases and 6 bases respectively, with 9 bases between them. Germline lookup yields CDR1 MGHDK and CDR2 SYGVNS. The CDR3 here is CASSDTGTQPQHF. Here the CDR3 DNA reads TGTGCCAGCAGTGACACAGGGACTCAGCCCCAGCATTTT.

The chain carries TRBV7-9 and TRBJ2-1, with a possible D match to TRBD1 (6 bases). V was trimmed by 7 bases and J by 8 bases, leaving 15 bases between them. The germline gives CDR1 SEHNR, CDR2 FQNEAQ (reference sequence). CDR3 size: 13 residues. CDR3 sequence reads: CASTTSQGHEQFF. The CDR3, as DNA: TGTGCCAGCACCACCTCACAGGGACATGAGCAGTTCTTC.

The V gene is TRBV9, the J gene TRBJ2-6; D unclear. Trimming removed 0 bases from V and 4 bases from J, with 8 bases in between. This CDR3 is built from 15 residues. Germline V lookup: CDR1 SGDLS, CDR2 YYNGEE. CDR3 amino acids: CASSVVRKGANVLTF. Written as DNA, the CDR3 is TGTGCCAGCAGCGTAGTGAGGAAAGGGGCCAACGTCCTGACTTTC.

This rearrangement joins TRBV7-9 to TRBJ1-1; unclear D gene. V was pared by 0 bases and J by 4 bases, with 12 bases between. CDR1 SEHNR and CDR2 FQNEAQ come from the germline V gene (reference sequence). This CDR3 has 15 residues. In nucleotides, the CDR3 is TGTGCCAGCAGCTTAGCCGGATCCAGTAGCACTGAAGCTTTCTTT. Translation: CASSLAGSSSTEAFF.

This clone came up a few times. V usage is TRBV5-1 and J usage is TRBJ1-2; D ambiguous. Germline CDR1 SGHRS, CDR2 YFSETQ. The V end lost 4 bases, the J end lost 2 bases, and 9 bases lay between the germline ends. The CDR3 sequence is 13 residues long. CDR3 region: CASSDGSNYGYTF. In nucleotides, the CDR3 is TGCGCCAGCAGCGATGGGAGCAACTATGGCTACACCTTC.

CDR3 protein: CASSEPGQGGWYF. As DNA, the CDR3 is TGTGCCAGCAGTGAACCCGGACAGGGAGGTTGGTATTTT. J is TRBJ2-3 and V is TRBV25-1; 8 bases match TRBD1. Germline CDR1 and CDR2: MGHDK and SYGVNS. The CDR3 length is 13 residues. After removal of 2 bases from V and 14 bases from J, the junction contained 9 bases not matched to a gene.

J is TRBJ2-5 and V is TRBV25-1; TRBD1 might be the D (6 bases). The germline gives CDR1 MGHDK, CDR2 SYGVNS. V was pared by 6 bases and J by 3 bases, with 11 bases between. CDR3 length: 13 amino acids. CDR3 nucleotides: TGTGCCAGCAGCAGGACAGCAAAAGAGACCCAGTACTTC. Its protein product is CASSRTAKETQYF.

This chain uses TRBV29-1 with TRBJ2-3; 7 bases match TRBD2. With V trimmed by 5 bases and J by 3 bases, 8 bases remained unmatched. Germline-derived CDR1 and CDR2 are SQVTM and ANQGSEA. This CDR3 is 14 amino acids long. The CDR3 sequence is CSVFASGRTDTQYF. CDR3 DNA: TGCAGCGTTTTCGCTAGCGGAAGGACAGATACGCAGTATTTT.

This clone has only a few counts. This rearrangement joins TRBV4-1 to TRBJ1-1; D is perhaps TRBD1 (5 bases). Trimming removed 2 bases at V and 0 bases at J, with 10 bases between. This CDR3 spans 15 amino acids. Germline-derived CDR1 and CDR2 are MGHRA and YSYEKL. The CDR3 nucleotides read TGCGCCAGCAGCCAACAGTCGGACATGAACACTGAAGCTTTCTTT. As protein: CASSQQSDMNTEAFF.

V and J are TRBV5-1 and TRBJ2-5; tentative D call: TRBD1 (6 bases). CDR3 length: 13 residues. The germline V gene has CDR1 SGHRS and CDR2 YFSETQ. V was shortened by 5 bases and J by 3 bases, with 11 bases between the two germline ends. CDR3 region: CASRKGDEETQYF. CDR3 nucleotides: TGCGCCAGCAGAAAGGGGGATGAAGAGACCCAGTACTTC.

For the CDR3, the DNA is TGCGCCAGCAGTCAATACGGCAGGGTGTCTGGAAACACCATATATTTT. Translation gives CASSQYGRVSGNTIYF. This chain uses TRBV23-1 with TRBJ1-3; a weak D match, TRBD1 (5 bases). TRBV23-1 is labeled an ORF, and its function is uncertain. V was cut by 1 base and J by 1 base, with 11 bases left in between. The CDR3 loop spans 16 amino acids.